The 9 T cell receptor beta chains below come from one sample, sequenced in a study of early T cells in non-severe SARS-CoV-2 infection. TCRdb processed the 5' RACE reads anew with MiXCR; each CDR3 protein has one entry. The sample lists 55,000 to 75,000 distinct CDR3 sequences, approximately 5.9% occurring once. The starting material was whole blood, obtained at baseline. Receptors originate from an adult who was a healthcare worker with PCR-confirmed SARS-CoV-2 infection or an uninfected control (not recorded which).

This clonotype showed up many times. The chain recombines TRBV18 with TRBJ2-1, with 7 bases lining up with TRBD1. This CDR3 contains 14 residues. V shed 6 bases, J shed 0 bases, and the junction held 2 bases outside the gene matches. Looked up from germline, CDR1 is KGHSH and CDR2 is LQKENI. CDR3 region: CASSYRGSYNEQFF. Here the CDR3 DNA reads TGTGCCAGCTCTTACAGGGGCTCCTACAATGAGCAGTTCTTC.

This clonotype appeared many times. This chain connects TRBV27 to TRBJ1-2; D might be TRBD1 (5 bases). The CDR3 has 14 amino acids. V dropped 5 bases and J dropped 4 bases, with 14 bases sitting between them. Germline V lookup: CDR1 MNHEY, CDR2 SMNVEV (reference sequence). The CDR3 here is CASSPLGGPYGYTF. The CDR3 bases are TGTGCCAGCAGTCCCCTCGGGGGACCCTATGGCTACACCTTC.

This clonotype has a count of ten or more. The chain joins TRBV9 to TRBJ1-6; D gene ambiguous. The CDR3 has 14 amino acids. Germline values: CDR1 SGDLS, CDR2 YYNGEE. Deletions cut 7 bases from V and 6 bases from J, with 14 bases between. CDR3 DNA: TGTGCCAGCTCGGGAGATTCATTTAATTCACCCCTCCACTTT. Its protein is CASSGDSFNSPLHF.

In this sample, this clonotype turned up a few times. The CDR3 protein is CASSPREHTMNTEAFF. CDR3 nucleotide sequence: TGTGCCAGCTCACCAAGGGAGCATACAATGAACACTGAAGCTTTCTTT. This rearrangement joins TRBV18 to TRBJ1-1; D unclear. V was pared by 2 bases and J by 0 bases, with 13 bases between. Germline loops: CDR1 KGHSH, CDR2 LQKENI. This CDR3 region has 16 residues.

This clonotype was seen a handful of times. The chain uses TRBV3-1 and TRBJ2-3; D not certain. V lost 0 bases to trimming and J lost 2 bases, with 12 bases between them. The germline V gene has CDR1 LGHDT and CDR2 YNNKEL (reference sequence). This CDR3 is 16 amino acids long. The CDR3 nucleotides are TGTGCCAGCAGCCAAGATCCGCGGATTATCACAGATACGCAGTATTTT. It yields the protein CASSQDPRIITDTQYF.

The chain combines TRBV28 with TRBJ1-5; 8 nucleotides agree with TRBD1. J gave up 5 bases and V 5 bases, and 17 bases lay outside the gene matches. Germline assignment: CDR1 MDHEN and CDR2 SYDVKM. The CDR3 is 18 residues long. The CDR3 DNA follows: TGTGCCAGCAGTCCCATACCGCAACGGACAGGGAGGGATCAGCCCCAGCATTTT. Its protein is CASSPIPQRTGRDQPQHF.

This clonotype came up many times. The chain has TRBV6-2 or TRBV6-3 and TRBJ2-6; 8 bases align to TRBD1. The CDR3 contains 16 residues. The germline V gene encodes CDR1 MNHEY and CDR2 SVGEGT. The trim removed 6 bases at V and 2 bases at J, leaving 6 bases unmatched. CDR3 in amino acids: CASRPTGEAGANVLTF. The CDR3 DNA reads as TGTGCCAGCAGACCGACAGGGGAGGCTGGGGCCAACGTCCTGACTTTC.

This clonotype was recorded a few times. The rearrangement joins TRBV5-6 to TRBJ2-1; perhaps TRBD2 as D (6 bases). CDR1 and CDR2 (germline): SGHDT, YYEEEE. V lost 4 bases and J lost 5, with 19 bases in between. The CDR3 covers 16 residues. CDR3 nucleotides: TGTGCCAGCAGCCTAATCGGGCAGGGAGGCAACAATGAGCAGTTCTTC. Amino acids: CASSLIGQGGNNEQFF.

This clonotype was observed many times. The V and J genes are TRBV5-1 and TRBJ2-1, with 7 nucleotides matching TRBD2. Germline CDR1 reads SGHRS; CDR2 reads YFSETQ. CDR3 length: 16 residues. The junction had 9 bases not matched to a gene; V was cut back by 4 bases and J by 2 bases. The CDR3 coding sequence is TGCGCCAGCAGCCCTACGGGGGGTAGAGCCTACAATGAGCAGTTCTTC. Amino acids: CASSPTGGRAYNEQFF. The complete variable domain, with remaining parts taken from reference TRBV5-1 and TRBJ2-1, reads KAGVTQTPRYLIKTRGQQVTLSCSPISGHRSVSWYQQTPGQGLQFLFEYFSETQRNKGNFPGRFSGRQFSNSRSEMNVSTLELGDSALYLCASSPTGGRAYNEQFFGPGTRLTVL.